These 18 T cell receptor beta chains came from one sample sequenced in a study of early T cells in non-severe SARS-CoV-2 infection. TCRdb redid the calling of the 5' RACE reads with MiXCR, one entry per CDR3 protein. The data contain about 110,000 distinct CDR3 sequences, over 8.5% of them seen just once; the ten biggest clones take up more than 6.5%. The sample comprised whole blood. Receptors were obtained from an adult who was a healthcare worker with PCR-confirmed SARS-CoV-2 infection or an uninfected control (not recorded which).

The sample holds a few counts of this clonotype. The chain couples TRBV11-1 to TRBJ1-1; D not resolved. The germline V and J ends were trimmed by 5 bases and 0 bases, with 16 bases remaining between them. The CDR3 is 16 residues long. Germline CDR1 reads SGHAT; CDR2 reads FQDESV (reference sequence). Here the CDR3 DNA reads TGTGCCAGCAGCCCCCGGGGTACCCCTATGAACACTGAAGCTTTCTTT. Protein: CASSPRGTPMNTEAFF.

Only a few counts were recorded for this clonotype. CDR3 sequence reads: CASSATGQGTGELFF. The CDR3 region has the DNA TGTGCCAGTAGTGCCACGGGGCAGGGTACCGGGGAGCTGTTTTTT. V gene TRBV19 combines with J gene TRBJ2-2; TRBD1 or TRBD2 may be the D gene (5 bases each). The CDR3 contains 15 residues. Trimming pared 5 bases from V and 5 bases from J, leaving 15 bases between. The germline CDR1 and CDR2 sequences are LNHDA and SQIVND (reference sequence).

This chain uses TRBV29-1 with TRBJ2-7, with D maybe TRBD1 (5 bases). This CDR3 comprises 12 residues. Germline V gene sequence: CDR1 SQVTM, CDR2 ANQGSEA. Trimming shortened V by 4 bases and J by 3 bases, and 10 bases separated the two germline ends. CDR3 nucleotide sequence: TGCAGCGTTGGCCCGGACAACTACGAGCAGTACTTC. Translated: CSVGPDNYEQYF.

This clonotype was detected ten times or more. The V gene is TRBV6-2 or TRBV6-3, the J gene TRBJ1-5; no clear D gene. Germline CDR1 and CDR2: MNHEY and SVGEGT. Deletions cut 2 bases from V and 7 bases from J, with 9 bases between. The CDR3 consists of 13 residues. The CDR3 sequence: CASSYLGPQPQHF. As DNA, the CDR3 is TGTGCCAGCAGTTACCTCGGTCCCCAGCCCCAGCATTTT.

J is TRBJ2-7 and V is TRBV7-9; D is unclear. Trimming took off 5 bases at V and 2 bases at J, with 7 bases between the two ends. The CDR3 covers 12 residues. Per germline, CDR1 SEHNR and CDR2 FQNEAQ (reference sequence). CDR3 coding DNA: TGTGCCAGCAGCATGAGCACCTACGAGCAGTACTTC. Encoded protein: CASSMSTYEQYF.

The chain is built from TRBV6-1 and TRBJ2-3; 9 bases match TRBD2. This CDR3 spans 14 amino acids. J lost 5 bases, V lost 8 bases, and 8 bases had no gene match. Germline V gene data show CDR1 as MNHNS and CDR2 as SASEGT. CDR3 nucleotides: TGTGCCAGCCGACTAGCGGATACAGTAGATACGCAGTATTTT. Translated: CASRLADTVDTQYF.

This clonotype was detected once. A much larger clone sits a single nucleotide away, making a read error possible. The gene calls are TRBV28 and TRBJ2-2, with D possibly being TRBD1 (5 bases). The CDR3 covers 12 residues. V was clipped by 11 bases and J by 5 bases, with 12 bases between them. Germline V gene sequence: CDR1 MDHEN, CDR2 SYDVKM. In nucleotides, the CDR3 is TGTGCCTCACAGGACCGGACCGGGGAGCTGTTTTTT. Protein product: CASQDRTGELFF.

This clonotype was detected only a few times. The chain recombines TRBV5-1 with TRBJ1-6; TRBD1 matches at 7 bases. The CDR3 contains 15 residues. The germline CDR1 and CDR2 sequences are SGHRS and YFSETQ. Losses at the gene ends were 5 bases for V and 7 bases for J; bases not matched to a gene: 9. The CDR3 nucleotides read TGCGCCAGCAGACCCACAGGGGAGGTAAATTCACCCCTCCACTTT. Protein sequence: CASRPTGEVNSPLHF.

The table lists this clonotype with many counts. V usage is TRBV21-1 and J usage is TRBJ2-1; the table names TRBD1, a call not compared with the DNA. TRBV21-1 is termed a pseudogene. The CDR3 runs 15 residues. The CDR3 DNA follows: TGTGCCAGCAGCAAAGGGACAGGGAATCACAATGAGCAGTTCTTC. It encodes CASSKGTGNHNEQFF.

This clonotype has ten or more counts. This rearrangement joins TRBV20-1 to TRBJ2-7; no clear D gene. The V gene's germline CDR1 is DFQATT and CDR2 SNEGSKA (reference sequence). Trimming removed 4 bases at V and 0 bases at J, with 10 bases between. CDR3 length: 13 amino acids. The CDR3 sequence is CSAKRKSSYEQYF. The DNA of the CDR3 is TGCAGTGCTAAACGGAAAAGCTCCTACGAGCAGTACTTC.

The chain uses TRBV6-6 and TRBJ2-1; D possibly corresponds to TRBD2 (6 bases). CDR3 length: 15 amino acids. Germline CDR1 is MNHNY and CDR2 is SVGAGI (reference sequence). Trimming shortened V by 2 bases and J by 8 bases, and 16 bases separated the two germline ends. CDR3 residues: CASSYGGGPRDEQFF. The CDR3 bases are TGTGCCAGCAGTTACGGAGGAGGGCCTCGCGATGAGCAGTTCTTC.

The chain joins TRBV11-2 to TRBJ2-7; D call uncertain. Germline lookup yields CDR1 SGHAT and CDR2 FQNNGV. CDR3 length: 12 residues. V gave up 4 bases and J gave up 9 bases, with 13 bases separating them. CDR3 loop: CASSSDAERQYF. CDR3 nucleotide sequence: TGTGCCAGCAGCTCCGACGCAGAGAGGCAGTACTTC.

This clonotype turned up a few times. The rearrangement joins TRBV20-1 to TRBJ2-7; 7 bases are shared with TRBD2. CDR1 is DFQATT and CDR2 is SNEGSKA in the germline V gene (reference sequence). This CDR3 is 15 amino acids long. Trimming cost V 5 bases and J 7 bases; bases outside gene matches: 17. The CDR3 spells CSAGGGQAGMGEQYF. The CDR3 DNA follows: TGCAGTGCTGGGGGAGGGCAGGCAGGAATGGGGGAGCAGTACTTC.

In its sample, this clonotype was seen many times. This chain uses TRBV10-3 with TRBJ2-3, with 10 bases fitting TRBD2. This CDR3 is 16 amino acids long. The V segment lost 6 bases and the J segment 2 bases; nucleotides outside the gene matches: 8. The germline V gene has CDR1 ENHRY and CDR2 SYGVKD. The CDR3 nucleotides read TGTGCCATCAGGAGAACTAGCGGGGTCAACACAGATACGCAGTATTTT. Its translation is CAIRRTSGVNTDTQYF.

This clonotype was recorded many times. The V gene is TRBV11-2, the J gene TRBJ2-1; tentative D call: TRBD2 (5 bases). Germline CDR1 reads SGHAT; CDR2 reads FQNNGV. The ends were cut back, 3 bases at V and 4 bases at J, with 16 bases in the middle. The CDR3 runs 16 residues. CDR3 in DNA: TGTGCCAGCAGCTTGATCCGTTTACGGGGTTACAATGAGCAGTTCTTC. Its protein product is CASSLIRLRGYNEQFF.

This chain uses TRBV5-6 with TRBJ2-3; 8 nucleotides line up with TRBD2. The V gene end was trimmed by 0 bases and the J gene end by 0 bases; junction bases not matched to a gene: 6. The CDR3 is 17 residues long. Germline V gene sequence: CDR1 SGHDT, CDR2 YYEEEE. The CDR3 loop reads CASSLGGREGSTDTQYF. CDR3 sequence (DNA): TGTGCCAGCAGCTTGGGAGGACGGGAGGGGAGCACAGATACGCAGTATTTT.

This clonotype has only a few counts. The V gene is TRBV2, the J gene TRBJ2-7; D ambiguous. This CDR3 comprises 13 residues. Deletions cut 11 bases from V and 0 bases from J, with 14 bases between. CDR1 and CDR2 (germline): SNHLY, FYNNEI. Written as DNA, the CDR3 is TGTGCCCGCCAAGGGAAGAGCTCCTACGAGCAGTACTTC. Amino acids: CARQGKSSYEQYF.

This clonotype was counted ten times or more. The chain couples TRBV20-1 to TRBJ2-7; 9 bases match TRBD2. Germline V CDR1 and CDR2: DFQATT, SNEGSKA (reference sequence). The CDR3 runs to 14 residues. Trimming cost V 6 bases and J 5 bases; bases outside gene matches: 11. Written as DNA, the CDR3 is TGCAGTGCAACGGGACTAGCAAGTAAAGACGAGCAGTACTTC. It translates to CSATGLASKDEQYF.